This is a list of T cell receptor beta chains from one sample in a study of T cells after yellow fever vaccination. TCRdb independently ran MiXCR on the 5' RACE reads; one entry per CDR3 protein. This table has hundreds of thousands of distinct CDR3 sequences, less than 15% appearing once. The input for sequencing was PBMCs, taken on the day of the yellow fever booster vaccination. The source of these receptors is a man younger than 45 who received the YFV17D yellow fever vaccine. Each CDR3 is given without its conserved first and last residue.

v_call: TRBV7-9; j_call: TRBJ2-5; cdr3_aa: ASSLGAGPWEETQY
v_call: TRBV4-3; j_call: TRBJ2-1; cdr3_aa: ASSQDEEQGGGQF
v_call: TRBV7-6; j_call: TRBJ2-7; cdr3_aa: ASSLVGTPNYEQY
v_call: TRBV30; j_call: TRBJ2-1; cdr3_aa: AWSVQGPSYNEQF
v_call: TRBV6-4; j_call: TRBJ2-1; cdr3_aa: ASSERTSGLYNEQF
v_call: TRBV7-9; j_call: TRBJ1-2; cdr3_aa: ASSLQAGVSGYT
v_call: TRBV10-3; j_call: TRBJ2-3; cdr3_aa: AMGTSSDTQY
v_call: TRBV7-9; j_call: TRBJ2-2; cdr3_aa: ATPVGGIETGELF
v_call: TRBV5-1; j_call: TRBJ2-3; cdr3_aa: ASKLAGVPDTQY
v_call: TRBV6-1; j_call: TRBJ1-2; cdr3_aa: ASSGPDRDVT
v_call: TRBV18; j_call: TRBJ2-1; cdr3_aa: ASSPAGAPWEQF
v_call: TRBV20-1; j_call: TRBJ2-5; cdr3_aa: SAAFTGAGETQY
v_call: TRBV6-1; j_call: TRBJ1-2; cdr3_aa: ASSEPGQGRWGYGYT
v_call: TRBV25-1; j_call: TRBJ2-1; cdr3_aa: ASWTSANEQF
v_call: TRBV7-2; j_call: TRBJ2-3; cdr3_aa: ASSFLGQGTDTQY
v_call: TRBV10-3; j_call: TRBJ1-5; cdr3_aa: AISEGGGNQPQH
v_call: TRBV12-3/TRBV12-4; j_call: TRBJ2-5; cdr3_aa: ASSLEGQLGETQY
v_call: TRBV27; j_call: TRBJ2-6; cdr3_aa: ASKESGAGANVLT
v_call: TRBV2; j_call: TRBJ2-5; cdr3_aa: ASERQARRGVTQY
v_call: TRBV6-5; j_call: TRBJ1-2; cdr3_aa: ASSYPPGGDGYT
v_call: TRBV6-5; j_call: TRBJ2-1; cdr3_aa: ASSFRGLAGESSYNEQF
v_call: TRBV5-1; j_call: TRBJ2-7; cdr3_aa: ASQYSDGAYEQY
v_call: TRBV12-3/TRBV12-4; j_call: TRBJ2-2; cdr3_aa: ASSLFGQRITGELF
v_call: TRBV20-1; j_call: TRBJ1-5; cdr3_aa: SAKNRDKGNQPQH
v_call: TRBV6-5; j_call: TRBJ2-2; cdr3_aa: ASSYGANTGELF
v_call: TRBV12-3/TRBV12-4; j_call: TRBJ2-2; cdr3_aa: ASSFSNTGELF
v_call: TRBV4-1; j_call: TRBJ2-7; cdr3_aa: ASSLSQVDDEQY
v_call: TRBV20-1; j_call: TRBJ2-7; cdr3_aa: SARRTDIDEQY
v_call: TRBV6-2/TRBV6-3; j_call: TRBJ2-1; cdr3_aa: ASTSLRLVGGNEQF